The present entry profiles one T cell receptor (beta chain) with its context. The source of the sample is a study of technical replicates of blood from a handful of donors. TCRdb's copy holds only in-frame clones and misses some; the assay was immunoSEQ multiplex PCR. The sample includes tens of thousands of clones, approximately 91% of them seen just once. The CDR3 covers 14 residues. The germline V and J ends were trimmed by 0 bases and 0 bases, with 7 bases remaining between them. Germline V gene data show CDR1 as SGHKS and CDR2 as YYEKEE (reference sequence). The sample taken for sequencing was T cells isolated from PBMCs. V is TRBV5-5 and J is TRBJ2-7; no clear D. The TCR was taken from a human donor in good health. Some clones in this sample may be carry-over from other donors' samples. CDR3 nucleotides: TGTGCCAGCAGCTTGGACAGTACCTCCTACGAGCAGTACTTC. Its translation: CASSLDSTSYEQYF. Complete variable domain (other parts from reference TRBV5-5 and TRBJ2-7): DAGVTQSPTHLIKTRGQQVTLRCSPISGHKSVSWYQQVLGQGPQFIFQYYEKEERGRGNFPDRFSARQFPNYSSELNVNALLLGDSALYLCASSLDSTSYEQYFGPGTRLTVT.